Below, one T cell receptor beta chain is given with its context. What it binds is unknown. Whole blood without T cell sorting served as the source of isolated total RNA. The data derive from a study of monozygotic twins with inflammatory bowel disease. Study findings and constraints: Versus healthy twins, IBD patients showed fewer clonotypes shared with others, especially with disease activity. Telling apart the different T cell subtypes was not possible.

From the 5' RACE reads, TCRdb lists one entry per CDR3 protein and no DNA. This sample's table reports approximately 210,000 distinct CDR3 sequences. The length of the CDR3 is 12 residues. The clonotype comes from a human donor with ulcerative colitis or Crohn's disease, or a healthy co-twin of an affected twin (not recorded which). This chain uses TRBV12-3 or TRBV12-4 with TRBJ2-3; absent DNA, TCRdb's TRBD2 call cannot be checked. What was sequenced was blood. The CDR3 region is CASSLARLAESF.